The 15 T cell receptor beta chains in this list originate from one sample, sequenced in a study of cytomegalovirus exposure and HLA in healthy donors. In the PCR, 60 Vbeta and 13 Jbeta primers were used. Data came from immunoSEQ multiplex PCR; TCRdb stores just in-frame clones and leaves some out. The sample yields 45,000 to 55,000 clones, of which the top ten take up 11%. Input material: PBMCs. The receptors derive from a woman aged 45 to 65 in good health and CMV-seropositive.

The chain uses TRBV18 and TRBJ1-6; 8 nucleotides match TRBD1. V was pared by 6 bases and J by 6 bases, with 4 bases of the junction left unmatched. CDR1 is KGHSH and CDR2 is LQKENI in the germline V gene. The CDR3 loop spans 14 amino acids. The CDR3 coding sequence is TGTGCCAGCTCTCTGGACAGGGTTAATTCACCCCTCCACTTT. It codes for CASSLDRVNSPLHF.

This chain connects TRBV7-9 to TRBJ2-5, with 10 bases fitting TRBD1. In germline, CDR1 is SEHNR, CDR2 FQNEAQ (reference sequence). This CDR3 has 14 amino acids. V shed 6 bases and J 4 bases; nucleotides not matched to a gene: 5. CDR3 sequence (DNA): TGTGCCAGCAGTTTGACAGGGGGCGGAGAGACCCAGTACTTC. It encodes CASSLTGGGETQYF.

The chain has TRBV6-5 and TRBJ2-5; possible D gene TRBD2, 5 bases. Germline assignment: CDR1 MNHEY and CDR2 SVGAGI. The CDR3 covers 12 residues. The germline V and J ends were trimmed by 2 bases and 6 bases, with 7 bases remaining between them. The CDR3 nucleotides are TGTGCCAGCAGTTACGACGGGAAGACCCAGTACTTC. Translated, it gives CASSYDGKTQYF.

The CDR3 protein is CASSRQGQETQYF. The CDR3 DNA reads as TGCGCCAGCAGCCGACAGGGTCAAGAGACCCAGTACTTC. The rearrangement links TRBV4-1 to TRBJ2-5; 7 bases agree with TRBD1. V dropped 4 bases and J dropped 2; count of bases not matched to a gene: 1. The germline CDR1 and CDR2 sequences are MGHRA and YSYEKL. This CDR3 is built from 13 residues.

The chain employs TRBV4-1 and TRBJ2-7; D perhaps matches TRBD1 (5 bases). V lost 4 bases and J 3 bases, leaving 13 bases between the germline ends. Germline lookup yields CDR1 MGHRA and CDR2 YSYEKL. This CDR3 region has 14 residues. The DNA of the CDR3 is TGCGCCAGCAGCCCCCTTGGGGCGGTCTACGAGCAGTACTTC. Translating gives CASSPLGAVYEQYF.

The chain links TRBV7-6 to TRBJ1-1; no clear D gene. The CDR3 is 13 amino acids. Trimming took off 5 bases at V and 4 bases at J, with 11 bases between the two ends. Germline V lookup: CDR1 SGHVS, CDR2 FNYEAQ. DNA of the CDR3: TGTGCCAGCAGCCTCGGAGGAACCACTGAAGCTTTCTTT. It translates to CASSLGGTTEAFF.

This chain joins TRBV7-9 and TRBJ1-1; 8 bases agree with TRBD1. The germline gives CDR1 SEHNR, CDR2 FQNEAQ (reference sequence). The CDR3 is made up of 13 amino acids. V dropped 1 base and J dropped 9; count of bases not matched to a gene: 4. CDR3 sequence: CASSLEQGVKAFF. In DNA form, the CDR3 reads TGTGCCAGCAGCTTAGAACAGGGGGTAAAAGCTTTCTTT.

The chain has TRBV7-3 and TRBJ2-3; the match to TRBD2 covers 7 bases. V lost 0 bases, J lost 5 bases, and 5 bases stayed unmatched. The CDR3 totals 15 residues. Looked up from germline, CDR1 is SGHTA and CDR2 is FQGTGA. The CDR3 DNA reads TGTGCCAGCAGCTTAACTAGGGCTAGCGGAGATACGCAGTATTTT. The encoded protein is CASSLTRASGDTQYF.

The J gene is TRBJ1-1, the V gene TRBV6-5; D might be TRBD1 (5 bases). Per the germline V gene, CDR1 is MNHEY and CDR2 is SVGAGI. This CDR3 spans 16 amino acids. With 3 bases removed from V and 3 bases from J, the gap between germline ends came to 17 bases. The CDR3 is CASSYDSSRFYTEAFF. The CDR3 DNA sequence: TGTGCCAGCAGTTATGACAGTTCGAGGTTCTACACTGAAGCTTTCTTT.

The chain links TRBV9 to TRBJ1-2; TRBD1 matches at 7 bases. The CDR3 consists of 14 residues. Germline V gene lookup returns CDR1 SGDLS and CDR2 YYNGEE. The V and J ends lost 3 bases and 4 bases, in that order; junction bases with no gene match: 6. The DNA of the CDR3 is TGTGCCAGCAGCGGAACAGGGGACGCCTATGGCTACACCTTC. Residues: CASSGTGDAYGYTF.

This chain uses TRBV7-2 with TRBJ2-4; D is perhaps TRBD2 (6 bases). V was shortened by 6 bases and J by 8 bases, with 17 bases between the two germline ends. The germline gives CDR1 SGHTA, CDR2 FQGNSA. CDR3 size: 14 residues. CDR3 loop: CASSFPTGGDIQYF. The CDR3 bases are TGTGCCAGCAGTTTCCCTACAGGAGGGGACATTCAGTACTTC.

This chain connects TRBV5-1 to TRBJ2-7; no firm D call. The CDR3 length is 12 residues. Trimming left V 4 bases short and J 6 bases short, with 11 bases between. The germline V gene has CDR1 SGHRS and CDR2 YFSETQ. CDR3 sequence reads: CASSPSATEQYF. The CDR3 DNA reads TGCGCCAGCAGCCCCAGCGCTACCGAGCAGTACTTC.

V usage is TRBV28 and J usage is TRBJ1-2; D remains unclear. Trimming removed 3 bases at V and 4 bases at J, with 3 bases between. From germline, CDR1 is MDHEN and CDR2 SYDVKM. CDR3 length: 11 amino acids. Written as DNA, the CDR3 is TGTGCCAGCAGTTTTCGCTATGGCTACACCTTC. Translated: CASSFRYGYTF.

The chain carries TRBV10-1 and TRBJ2-5; 9 positions agree with TRBD1. V lost 8 bases to trimming and J lost 1 base; unmatched junction nucleotides: 11. Germline V gene lookup returns CDR1 WNHNN and CDR2 SYGVQD (reference sequence). The CDR3 length is 16 residues. This chain's CDR3 is CASVTNGQGTQETQYF. For the CDR3, the DNA is TGCGCCAGCGTAACCAACGGACAGGGGACCCAAGAGACCCAGTACTTC.

This chain links TRBV5-6 with TRBJ1-2; TRBD1 agrees at 12 bases. Per the germline V gene, CDR1 is SGHDT and CDR2 is YYEEEE. The CDR3 is made up of 16 amino acids. With V trimmed by 2 bases and J by 4 bases, 6 bases remained unmatched. The CDR3 reads CASSFGTGGLIYGYTF. CDR3 sequence (DNA): TGTGCCAGCAGCTTCGGGACAGGGGGCCTCATCTATGGCTACACCTTC.